Listed here are 23 T cell receptor beta chains from one sample, sequenced in a study of OX40 agonist ivuxolimab in advanced cancers. Libraries were prepared by immunoSEQ multiplex PCR; TCRdb keeps only in-frame clonotypes and omits some of them. The sample lists tens of thousands of clones, about 92% seen once, with about 0.4% in the top ten. Sequencing used CD4+ or CD8+ T cells sorted from blood, obtained in a trial of the OX40 agonist ivuxolimab. The receptors come from an adult with an advanced solid tumor such as melanoma, head and neck, liver or kidney cancer.

The chain recombines TRBV10-3 with TRBJ2-3, with no clear D. V shed 8 bases and J shed 1 base, with 10 bases lying between them. The CDR3 consists of 13 residues. Germline V gene sequence: CDR1 ENHRY, CDR2 SYGVKD. The CDR3 reads CAIHSAGTDTQYF. DNA of the CDR3: TGTGCCATCCACTCGGCCGGCACAGATACGCAGTATTTT.

V gene TRBV10-3 combines with J gene TRBJ2-4; D might be TRBD2 (5 bases). Germline values: CDR1 ENHRY, CDR2 SYGVKD. Trimming pared 10 bases from V and 7 bases from J, leaving 26 bases between. This CDR3 has 16 amino acids. As DNA, the CDR3 is TGTGCCACCCACCGGATTAGCGATGAGGTAGGCAACATTCAGTACTTC. This translates into CATHRISDEVGNIQYF.

The V call is TRBV6-1, the J call TRBJ1-6; tentative D call: TRBD1 (5 bases). CDR1 MNHNS and CDR2 SASEGT come from the germline V gene. With 4 bases removed from V and 7 bases from J, the gap between germline ends came to 26 bases. This CDR3 has 19 residues. CDR3 amino acids: CASSGGTSLRNLGNSPLHF. The CDR3 nucleotides are TGTGCCAGCAGTGGAGGGACCTCTTTGAGGAATTTGGGGAATTCACCCCTCCACTTT.

This clone was observed a handful of times. The chain couples TRBV19 to TRBJ1-6; no firm D call. The CDR3 loop spans 15 amino acids. Germline V gene lookup returns CDR1 LNHDA and CDR2 SQIVND (reference sequence). V lost 3 bases and J 6 bases, leaving 12 bases between the germline ends. The CDR3 region is CASSINTDGNSPLHF. CDR3 nucleotide sequence: TGTGCCAGTAGTATCAATACAGACGGTAATTCACCCCTCCACTTT.

The chain joins TRBV7-6 to TRBJ1-6; 7 bases are shared with TRBD1. The germline CDR1 and CDR2 sequences are SGHVS and FNYEAQ. This CDR3 region has 16 residues. Trimming removed 5 bases from V and 1 base from J; junction bases left unmatched: 5. The CDR3 sequence: CASSPTDRSYNSPLHF. The CDR3 DNA reads as TGTGCCAGCAGCCCCACGGACAGGTCCTATAATTCACCCCTCCACTTT.

The chain is built from TRBV28 and TRBJ1-6, with no clear D. There are 11 residues in the CDR3. CDR1 is MDHEN and CDR2 is SYDVKM in the germline V gene. Trimming pared 7 bases from V and 7 bases from J, leaving 5 bases between. Written as DNA, the CDR3 is TGTGCCAGCACCTCGAATTCACCCCTCCACTTT. Encoded protein: CASTSNSPLHF.

This sequence joins TRBV18 and TRBJ1-1, with 7 bases matching TRBD1. The CDR3 length is 14 residues. CDR1 is KGHSH, CDR2 LQKENI, per germline. Unmatched junction bases numbered 6, after V lost 3 bases and J lost 5 bases. CDR3 sequence reads: CASSPTGPETEAFF. The CDR3 coding sequence is TGTGCCAGCTCACCGACAGGGCCGGAGACTGAAGCTTTCTTT.

The chain uses TRBV7-7 and TRBJ1-1; no firm D call. The germline V gene has CDR1 SSHAT and CDR2 FNYEAQ (reference sequence). V was shortened by 5 bases and J by 1 base, with 11 bases between the two germline ends. CDR3 length: 14 residues. CDR3 amino acids: CASSPGVWNTEAFF. As DNA, the CDR3 is TGTGCCAGCAGCCCCGGGGTGTGGAACACTGAAGCTTTCTTT.

The V call is TRBV4-3, the J call TRBJ2-6, with a possible D match to TRBD1 (6 bases). This CDR3 has 17 amino acids. Germline CDR1 is LGHNA and CDR2 is YSLEER. The V end was cut by 1 base, the J end by 4 bases, with 14 bases between. The CDR3 region has the DNA TGCGCCAGCAGCCAAGGAGGTAGGGGGAAGGGGGCCAACGTCCTGACTTTC. Amino acid sequence: CASSQGGRGKGANVLTF.

The chain links TRBV10-3 to TRBJ2-3; a possible D gene is TRBD2 (6 bases). The V gene lost 6 bases and the J gene lost 2 bases, with 21 bases spanning the gap. Germline V gene data show CDR1 as ENHRY and CDR2 as SYGVKD. The CDR3 spans 17 residues. The CDR3: CAISARVDGGYTDTQYF. Here the CDR3 DNA reads TGTGCCATCAGCGCGCGCGTCGACGGGGGATACACAGATACGCAGTATTTT.

The chain joins TRBV28 to TRBJ1-5; unclear D gene. The CDR3 runs 15 residues. The V end was cut by 2 bases, the J end by 5 bases, with 13 bases between. The germline V gene has CDR1 MDHEN and CDR2 SYDVKM. CDR3 nucleotides: TGTGCCAGCAGTTTAGTCCGGGCGATTGATCAGCCCCAGCATTTT. It codes for CASSLVRAIDQPQHF.

V is TRBV27 and J is TRBJ2-3; unclear D gene. Trimming left V 3 bases short and J 2 bases short, with 6 bases between. The CDR3 is 13 amino acids. Germline CDR1 and CDR2: MNHEY and SMNVEV (reference sequence). CDR3 sequence (DNA): TGTGCCAGCAGTTTGACTTTCACAGATACGCAGTATTTT. It specifies CASSLTFTDTQYF.

The count of this clone is one. The J gene is TRBJ2-2, the V gene TRBV5-1; possibly TRBD1 for D (5 bases). Germline V gene lookup returns CDR1 SGHRS and CDR2 YFSETQ. The germline V and J ends were trimmed by 1 base and 0 bases, with 7 bases remaining between them. The CDR3 runs to 15 residues. CDR3 loop: CASSLLQANTGELFF. CDR3 nucleotide sequence: TGCGCCAGCAGCTTGCTACAGGCGAACACCGGGGAGCTGTTTTTT.

The V and J genes are TRBV7-6 and TRBJ1-3; possibly TRBD1 for D (6 bases). The CDR3 contains 16 residues. The V end lost 5 bases, the J end lost 0 bases, and 14 bases lay between the germline ends. Germline CDR1 reads SGHVS; CDR2 reads FNYEAQ. The CDR3 region has the DNA TGTGCCAGCAGCAGACTAGCGGGGGCCTCTGGAAACACCATATATTTT. Its translation: CASSRLAGASGNTIYF.

This rearrangement joins TRBV11-2 to TRBJ2-2, with 14 bases matching TRBD2. The CDR3 contains 16 residues. The J segment lost 6 bases and the V segment lost 1 base, leaving 1 base of the junction unmatched. Germline V gene sequence: CDR1 SGHAT, CDR2 FQNNGV. The CDR3 bases are TGTGCCAGCAGCTTAGTGGGACTAGCGGGAGCCGGGGAGCTGTTTTTT. Translating gives CASSLVGLAGAGELFF.

The rearrangement links TRBV19 to TRBJ1-2, with a possible D match to TRBD1 (6 bases). The V gene's germline CDR1 is LNHDA and CDR2 SQIVND (reference sequence). Trimming removed 5 bases at V and 0 bases at J, with 16 bases between. The length of the CDR3 is 16 residues. The CDR3 protein is CASSPLPGQPNYGYTF. DNA of the CDR3: TGTGCCAGTAGTCCTCTTCCGGGACAACCTAACTATGGCTACACCTTC.

V is TRBV10-3 and J is TRBJ2-3; D tentatively reads TRBD1 or TRBD2 (5 bases each). The ends were cut back, 6 bases at V and 5 bases at J, with 18 bases in the middle. The CDR3 contains 15 residues. Germline CDR1 is ENHRY and CDR2 is SYGVKD. CDR3 region: CAISPGTSLVDTQYF. The CDR3 DNA is TGTGCCATCAGCCCCGGGACCTCTCTCGTAGATACGCAGTATTTT.

V usage is TRBV19 and J usage is TRBJ1-2; D is unresolved. Trimming took 7 bases from V and 4 from J, leaving 4 bases between them. This CDR3 is 10 amino acids long. The V gene's germline CDR1 is LNHDA and CDR2 SQIVND (reference sequence). In nucleotides, the CDR3 is TGTGCCAGTAAGGGCTATGGCTACACCTTC. Translation gives CASKGYGYTF. The whole variable domain, filled in from reference TRBV19 and TRBJ1-2, reads DGGITQSPKYLFRKEGQNVTLSCEQNLNHDAMYWYRQDPGQGLRLIYYSQIVNDFQKGDIAEGYSVSREKKESFPLTVTSAQKNPTAFYLCASKGYGYTFGSGTRLTVV.

The chain employs TRBV2 and TRBJ2-1; no clear D. CDR3 length: 11 amino acids. V shed 8 bases and J shed 2 bases, with 4 bases lying between them. From germline, CDR1 is SNHLY and CDR2 FYNNEI. The CDR3 nucleotides read TGTGCCAGCGGCACCTACAATGAGCAGTTCTTC. This translates into CASGTYNEQFF.

The chain recombines TRBV11-3 with TRBJ2-2; D is tentatively TRBD1 or TRBD2 (6 bases each). The length of the CDR3 is 14 residues. Trimming shortened V by 4 bases and J by 7 bases, and 13 bases separated the two germline ends. Looked up from germline, CDR1 is SGHNT and CDR2 is YENEEA. The DNA of the CDR3 is TGTGCCAGCAGCTCCCCCGGGGGCAGCGGGGAGCTGTTTTTT. Amino acids: CASSSPGGSGELFF.

The chain employs TRBV11-2 and TRBJ2-3; no clear D. The germline V gene encodes CDR1 SGHAT and CDR2 FQNNGV. V was cut by 5 bases and J by 9 bases, with 18 bases left in between. This CDR3 is built from 14 residues. The CDR3 nucleotides read TGTGCCAGCAGCGCATCGGCTAACTCAGGCACGCAGTATTTT. Translating it yields CASSASANSGTQYF.

V usage is TRBV28 and J usage is TRBJ2-3, with 11 bases matching TRBD2. Germline assignment: CDR1 MDHEN and CDR2 SYDVKM. Unmatched junction bases numbered 3, after V lost 5 bases and J lost 2 bases. There are 15 residues in the CDR3. In DNA form, the CDR3 reads TGTGCCAGCAGTGGACTAGCGGGCAACACAGATACGCAGTATTTT. It is translated as CASSGLAGNTDTQYF.

The J gene is TRBJ2-5, the V gene TRBV5-4, with 7 bases identical to TRBD1. TRBJ2-7 matches the DNA end more closely, so the J call is doubtful. Germline-derived CDR1 and CDR2 are SGHNT and YYREEE (reference sequence). CDR3 size: 14 residues. As DNA, the CDR3 is TGTGCCAGCAGCTTGACAGGGGCCCGATACGAGCAGTACTTC. This codes for CASSLTGARYEQYF.